A single sample is the source of the 3 T cell receptor beta chains below, sequenced in a study of shared clonotypes between healthy human individuals. The protocol was immunoSEQ multiplex PCR, while the TCRdb copy is restricted to in-frame clones and leaves out a portion. The sample consists of approximately 500,000 clones, roughly 95% of them appearing once. Input material: naive CD4+ T cells sorted from blood. Subset reported: CD45RA+ positively selected. Every receptor here comes from a woman in her twenties or thirties in good health.

The chain recombines TRBV7-3 with TRBJ2-3; the D call may be TRBD1 or TRBD2 (6 bases each). Trimming removed 5 bases from V and 0 bases from J, with 12 bases in between. Germline-derived CDR1 and CDR2 are SGHTA and FQGTGA. The CDR3 loop spans 15 amino acids. For the CDR3, the DNA is TGTGCCAGCAGCCCCGGGGGCGGCAGCACAGATACGCAGTATTTT. Protein: CASSPGGGSTDTQYF.

CDR3 residues: CASSPGTADYGYTF. The CDR3 DNA sequence: TGTGCCAGCAGTCCAGGGACAGCTGACTATGGCTACACCTTC. V is TRBV9 and J is TRBJ1-2; TRBD1 matches at 7 bases. In germline, CDR1 is SGDLS, CDR2 YYNGEE. After removal of 5 bases from V and 3 bases from J, the junction contained 7 bases not matched to a gene. The CDR3 runs to 14 residues.

J is TRBJ2-3 and V is TRBV27; D unclear. There are 16 residues in the CDR3. V was trimmed by 5 bases and J by 3 bases, leaving 18 bases between them. Germline V gives CDR1 MNHEY, CDR2 SMNVEV (reference sequence). The chain's CDR3 is CASSHNPVARTDTQYF. Here the CDR3 DNA reads TGTGCCAGCAGTCATAATCCGGTTGCGAGGACAGATACGCAGTATTTT.